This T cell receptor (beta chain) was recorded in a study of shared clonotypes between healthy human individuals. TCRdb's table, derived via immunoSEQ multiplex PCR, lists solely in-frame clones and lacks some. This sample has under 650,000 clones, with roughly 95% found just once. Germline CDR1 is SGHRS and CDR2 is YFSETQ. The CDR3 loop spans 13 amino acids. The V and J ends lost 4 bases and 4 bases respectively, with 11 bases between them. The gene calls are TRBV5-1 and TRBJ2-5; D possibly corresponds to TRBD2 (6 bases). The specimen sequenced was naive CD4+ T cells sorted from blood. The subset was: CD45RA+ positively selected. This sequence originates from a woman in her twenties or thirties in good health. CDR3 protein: CASSPTSSETQYF. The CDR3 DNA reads TGCGCCAGCAGCCCGACTAGTTCAGAGACCCAGTACTTC.